The clone carrying this T cell receptor beta chain has more than one count but fewer than ten. Antigen specificity is unknown. The data were taken from a study of T cell responses to AZD1222 COVID-19 vaccine. Study-level findings and limits: The donor cohort was predominantly white British with a female majority, and clonal diversity may have been underestimated. Every sample of the repertoires postdated the peak T cell response.

The V gene's germline CDR1 is SGHAT and CDR2 FQNNGV. V was cut by 0 bases and J by 7 bases, with 16 bases left in between. CDR3 size: 17 residues. The protocol was immunoSEQ multiplex PCR, while the TCRdb copy is restricted to in-frame clones and leaves out a portion. Among 100,000 to 140,000 clones listed, about 90% were seen once. The specimen was peripheral blood, collected on day 0 of AZD1222 vaccination. This sequence originates from an adult in good health. This rearrangement joins TRBV11-2 to TRBJ1-6; tentatively, D is TRBD1 (6 bases). CDR3 sequence (DNA): TGTGCCAGCAGCTTAGATTACGACAGGCCTTCAAATTCACCCCTCCACTTT. Amino acid sequence: CASSLDYDRPSNSPLHF.